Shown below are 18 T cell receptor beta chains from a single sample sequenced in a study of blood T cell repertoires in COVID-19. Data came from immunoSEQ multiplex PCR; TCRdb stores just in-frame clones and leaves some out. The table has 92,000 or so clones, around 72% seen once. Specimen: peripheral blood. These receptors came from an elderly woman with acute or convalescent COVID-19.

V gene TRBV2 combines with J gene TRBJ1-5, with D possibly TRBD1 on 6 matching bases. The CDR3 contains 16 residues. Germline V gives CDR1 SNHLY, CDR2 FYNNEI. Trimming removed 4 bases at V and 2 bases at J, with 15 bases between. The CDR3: CASSGRGAVGNQPQHF. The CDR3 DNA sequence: TGTGCCAGCAGTGGGCGGGGGGCGGTGGGCAATCAGCCCCAGCATTTT.

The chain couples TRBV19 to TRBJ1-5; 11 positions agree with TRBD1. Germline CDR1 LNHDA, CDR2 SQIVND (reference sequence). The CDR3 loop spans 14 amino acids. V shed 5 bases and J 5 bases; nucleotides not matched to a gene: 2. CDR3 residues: CASSRTGGDQPQHF. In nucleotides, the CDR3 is TGTGCCAGTAGTCGGACAGGGGGCGATCAGCCCCAGCATTTT.

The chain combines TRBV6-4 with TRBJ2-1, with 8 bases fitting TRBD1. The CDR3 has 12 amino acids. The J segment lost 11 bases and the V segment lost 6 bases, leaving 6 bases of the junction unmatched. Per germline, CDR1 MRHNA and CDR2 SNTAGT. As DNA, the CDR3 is TGTGCCAGCAGCCCGACAGGGGCAAAGCAGTTCTTC. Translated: CASSPTGAKQFF.

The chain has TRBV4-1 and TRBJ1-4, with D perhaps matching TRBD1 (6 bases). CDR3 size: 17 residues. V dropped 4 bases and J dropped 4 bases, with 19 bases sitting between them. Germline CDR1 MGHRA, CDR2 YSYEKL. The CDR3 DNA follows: TGCGCCAGCAGCCGGTTCAAGGGGGTACCTGTTAATGAAAAACTGTTTTTT. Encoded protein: CASSRFKGVPVNEKLFF.

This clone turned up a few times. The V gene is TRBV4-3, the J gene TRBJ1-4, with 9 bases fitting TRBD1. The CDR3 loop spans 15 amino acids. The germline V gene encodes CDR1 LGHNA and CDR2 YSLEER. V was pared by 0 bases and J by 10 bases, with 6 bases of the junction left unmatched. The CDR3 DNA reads TGCGCCAGCAGCCAAGAGGTAACAGGGGGCGGAAAACTGTTTTTT. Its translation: CASSQEVTGGGKLFF.

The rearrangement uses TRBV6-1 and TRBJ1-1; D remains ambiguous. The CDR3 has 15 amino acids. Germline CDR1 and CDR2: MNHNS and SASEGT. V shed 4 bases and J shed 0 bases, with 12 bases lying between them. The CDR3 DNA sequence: TGTGCCAGCAGTGGGCTGGGCATCTTGAACACTGAAGCTTTCTTT. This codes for CASSGLGILNTEAFF.

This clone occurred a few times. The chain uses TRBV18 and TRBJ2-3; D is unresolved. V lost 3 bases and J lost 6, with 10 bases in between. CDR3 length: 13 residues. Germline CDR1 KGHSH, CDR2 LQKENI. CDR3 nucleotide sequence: TGTGCCAGCTCACCGTCCCCTGTGGATACGCAGTATTTT. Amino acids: CASSPSPVDTQYF.

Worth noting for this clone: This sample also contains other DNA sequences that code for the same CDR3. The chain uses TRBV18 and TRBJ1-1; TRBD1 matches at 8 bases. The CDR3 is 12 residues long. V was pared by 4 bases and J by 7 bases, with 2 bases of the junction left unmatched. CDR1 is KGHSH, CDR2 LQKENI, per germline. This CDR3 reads CASSLGQGEAFF. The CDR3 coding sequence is TGTGCCAGCTCACTCGGACAGGGTGAAGCTTTCTTT.

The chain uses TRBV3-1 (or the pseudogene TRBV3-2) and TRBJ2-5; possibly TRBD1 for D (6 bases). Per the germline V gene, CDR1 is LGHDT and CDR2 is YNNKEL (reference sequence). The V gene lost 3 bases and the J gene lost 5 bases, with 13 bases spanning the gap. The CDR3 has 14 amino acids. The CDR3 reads CASSHAGVRETQYF. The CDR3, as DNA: TGTGCCAGCAGCCATGCAGGGGTACGGGAGACCCAGTACTTC.

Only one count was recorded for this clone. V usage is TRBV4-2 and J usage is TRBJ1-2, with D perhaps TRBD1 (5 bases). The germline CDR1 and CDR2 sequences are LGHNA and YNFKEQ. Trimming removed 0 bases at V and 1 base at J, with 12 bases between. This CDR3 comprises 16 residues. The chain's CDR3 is CASSQDTGEINYGYTF. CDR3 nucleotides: TGTGCCAGCAGCCAAGATACGGGGGAAATTAACTATGGCTACACCTTC.

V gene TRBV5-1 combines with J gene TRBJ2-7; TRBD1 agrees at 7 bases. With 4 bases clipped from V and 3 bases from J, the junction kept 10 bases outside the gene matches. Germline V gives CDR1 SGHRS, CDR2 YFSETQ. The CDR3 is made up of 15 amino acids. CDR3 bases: TGCGCCAGCAGCCCAGAACCGGGACAGCACTACGAGCAGTACTTC. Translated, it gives CASSPEPGQHYEQYF.

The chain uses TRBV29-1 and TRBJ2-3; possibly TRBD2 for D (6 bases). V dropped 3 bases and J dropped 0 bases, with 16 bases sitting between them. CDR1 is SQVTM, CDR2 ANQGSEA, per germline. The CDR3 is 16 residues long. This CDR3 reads CSVDGGSRRSTDTQYF. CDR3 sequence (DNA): TGCAGCGTTGACGGGGGTAGCAGGAGGAGCACAGATACGCAGTATTTT.

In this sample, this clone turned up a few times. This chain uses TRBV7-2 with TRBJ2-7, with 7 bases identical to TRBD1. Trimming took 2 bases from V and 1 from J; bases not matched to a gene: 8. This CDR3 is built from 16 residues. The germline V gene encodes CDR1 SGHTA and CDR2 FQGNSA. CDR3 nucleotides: TGTGCCAGCAGCTTATTTCCCAGGGGGATATCCTACGAGCAGTACTTC. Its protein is CASSLFPRGISYEQYF.

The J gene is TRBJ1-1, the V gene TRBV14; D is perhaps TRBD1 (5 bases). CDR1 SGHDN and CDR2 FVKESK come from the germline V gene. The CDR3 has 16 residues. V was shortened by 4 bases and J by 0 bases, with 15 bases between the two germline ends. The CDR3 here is CASSRRGQSVNTEAFF. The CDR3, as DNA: TGTGCCAGCAGCCGAAGAGGACAAAGCGTGAACACTGAAGCTTTCTTT.

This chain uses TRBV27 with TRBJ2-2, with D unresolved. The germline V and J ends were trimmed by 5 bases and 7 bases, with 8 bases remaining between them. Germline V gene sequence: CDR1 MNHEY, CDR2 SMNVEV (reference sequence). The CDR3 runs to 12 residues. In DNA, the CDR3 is TGTGCCAGCAGTCGCGGTAGCGGGGAGCTGTTTTTT. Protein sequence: CASSRGSGELFF.

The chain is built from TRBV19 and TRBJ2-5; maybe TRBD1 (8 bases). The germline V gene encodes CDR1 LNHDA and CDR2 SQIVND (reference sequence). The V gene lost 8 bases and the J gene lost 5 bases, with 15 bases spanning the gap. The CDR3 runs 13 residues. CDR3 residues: CASSQGGRETQYF. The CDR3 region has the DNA TGTGCCAGTTCACAGGGGGGGAGGGAGACCCAGTACTTC.

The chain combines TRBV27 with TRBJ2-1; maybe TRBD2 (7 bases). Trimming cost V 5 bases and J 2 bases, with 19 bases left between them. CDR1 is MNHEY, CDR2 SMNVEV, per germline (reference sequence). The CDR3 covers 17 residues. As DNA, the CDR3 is TGTGCCAGCAGTCTTATAGGGGGGAGGGGTACCTACAATGAGCAGTTCTTC. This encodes CASSLIGGRGTYNEQFF.

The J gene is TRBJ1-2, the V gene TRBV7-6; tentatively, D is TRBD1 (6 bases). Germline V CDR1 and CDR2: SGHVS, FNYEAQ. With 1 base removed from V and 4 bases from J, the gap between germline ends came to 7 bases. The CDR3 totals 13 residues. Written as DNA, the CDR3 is TGTGCCAGCAGCTTAGACAGGGCCTATGGCTACACCTTC. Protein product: CASSLDRAYGYTF.